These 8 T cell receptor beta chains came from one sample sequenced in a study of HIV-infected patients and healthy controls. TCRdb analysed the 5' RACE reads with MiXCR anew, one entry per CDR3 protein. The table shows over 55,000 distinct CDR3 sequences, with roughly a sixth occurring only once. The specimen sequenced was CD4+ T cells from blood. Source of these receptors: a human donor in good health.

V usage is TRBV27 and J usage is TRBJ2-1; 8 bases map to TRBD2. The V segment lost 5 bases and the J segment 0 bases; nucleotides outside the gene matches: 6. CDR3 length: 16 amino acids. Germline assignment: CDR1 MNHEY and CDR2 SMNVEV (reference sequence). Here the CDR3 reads CASSLTGTSSYNEQFF. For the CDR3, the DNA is TGTGCCAGCAGTCTCACCGGGACTAGCTCCTACAATGAGCAGTTCTTC.

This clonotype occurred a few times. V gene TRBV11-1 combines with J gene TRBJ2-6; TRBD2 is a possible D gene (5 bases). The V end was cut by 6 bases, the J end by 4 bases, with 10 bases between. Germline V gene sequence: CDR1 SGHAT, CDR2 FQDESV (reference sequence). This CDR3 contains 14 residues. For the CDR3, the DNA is TGTGCCAGCAGGGTGACGGGGGGGGCCAACGTCCTGACTTTC. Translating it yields CASRVTGGANVLTF.

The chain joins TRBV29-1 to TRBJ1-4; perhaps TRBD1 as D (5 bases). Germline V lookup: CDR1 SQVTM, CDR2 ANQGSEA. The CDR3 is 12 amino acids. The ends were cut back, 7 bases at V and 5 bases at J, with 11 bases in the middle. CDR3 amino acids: CSGAGGNEKLFF. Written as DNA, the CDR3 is TGCAGCGGAGCCGGGGGGAATGAAAAACTGTTTTTT.

In DNA form, the CDR3 reads TGTGCCTGCCAATTGGGACAGGGGGCCGAGCAGTACTTC. Its translation: CACQLGQGAEQYF. The chain has TRBV7-9 and TRBJ2-7; 12 bases match TRBD1. CDR1 and CDR2 (germline): SEHNR, FQNEAQ (reference sequence). The V segment lost 11 bases and the J segment 6 bases; nucleotides outside the gene matches: 8. The CDR3 totals 13 residues.

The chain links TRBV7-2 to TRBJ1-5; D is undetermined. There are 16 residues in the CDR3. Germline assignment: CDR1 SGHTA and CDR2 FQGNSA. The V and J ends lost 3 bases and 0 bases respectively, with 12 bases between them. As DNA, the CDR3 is TGTGCCAGCAGCTTGATGTCCGGGTATAGCAATCAGCCCCAGCATTTT. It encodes CASSLMSGYSNQPQHF.

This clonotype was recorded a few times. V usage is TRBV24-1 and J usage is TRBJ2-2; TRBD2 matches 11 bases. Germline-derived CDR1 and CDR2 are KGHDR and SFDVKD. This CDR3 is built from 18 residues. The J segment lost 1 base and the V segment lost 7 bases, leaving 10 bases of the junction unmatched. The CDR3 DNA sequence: TGTGCCACCAGAGGCTCTAGCGGGGGGCACCTGAACACCGGGGAGCTGTTTTTT. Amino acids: CATRGSSGGHLNTGELFF.

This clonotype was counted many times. This CDR3 reads CASSFPGPQPQHF. The CDR3 coding sequence is TGTGCCAGCAGTTTCCCCGGACCTCAGCCCCAGCATTTT. The gene calls are TRBV12-3 or TRBV12-4 and TRBJ1-5; D unresolved. The CDR3 spans 13 residues. V was cut by 3 bases and J by 6 bases, with 9 bases left in between.

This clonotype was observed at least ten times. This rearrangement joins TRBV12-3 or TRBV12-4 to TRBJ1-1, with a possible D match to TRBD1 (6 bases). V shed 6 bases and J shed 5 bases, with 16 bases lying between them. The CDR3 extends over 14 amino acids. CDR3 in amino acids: CASRRNNRATEAFF. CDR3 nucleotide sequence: TGTGCCAGCAGAAGAAATAACAGGGCGACTGAAGCTTTCTTT.